A single sample is the source of the 16 T cell receptor beta chains below, sequenced in a study of cytomegalovirus exposure and HLA in healthy donors. Produced via immunoSEQ multiplex PCR; TCRdb's table is partial and in-frame only. Of some 250,000 clones listed, approximately 84% are singletons. The sample consisted of PBMCs. These receptors were obtained from a woman in her thirties in good health and CMV-seropositive.

J is TRBJ2-2 and V is TRBV2; D is unresolved. V was clipped by 1 base and J by 3 bases, with 9 bases between them. The germline V gene encodes CDR1 SNHLY and CDR2 FYNNEI. This CDR3 comprises 15 residues. The DNA of the CDR3 is TGTGCCAGCAGTGAAGGAGGCCTCTACACCGGGGAGCTGTTTTTT. Protein: CASSEGGLYTGELFF. The complete variable domain, with remaining parts taken from reference TRBV2 and TRBJ2-2, reads EPEVTQTPSHQVTQMGQEVILRCVPISNHLYFYWYRQILGQKVEFLVSFYNNEISEKSEIFDDQFSVERPDGSNFTLKIRSTKLEDSAMYFCASSEGGLYTGELFFGEGSRLTVL.

The V call is TRBV7-8, the J call TRBJ2-1; 7 nucleotides agree with TRBD2. The ends lost 1 base at V and 4 bases at J; junction bases unmatched: 10. The CDR3 sequence is 17 residues long. The germline gives CDR1 SGHVS, CDR2 FQNEAQ. CDR3 protein: CASSLVSGGSGYNEQFF. The CDR3 nucleotides are TGTGCCAGCAGCTTAGTCTCTGGCGGGAGTGGGTACAATGAGCAGTTCTTC.

The rearrangement joins TRBV7-8 to TRBJ1-3; maybe TRBD1 (5 bases). V lost 1 base to trimming and J lost 2 bases, with 18 bases between them. CDR3 length: 18 residues. In germline, CDR1 is SGHVS, CDR2 FQNEAQ. The DNA of the CDR3 is TGTGCCAGCAGCTTAGGCAGGCCCGGGGGGTCGACTGGAAACACCATATATTTT. This sequence encodes CASSLGRPGGSTGNTIYF.

This sequence joins TRBV19 and TRBJ2-7, with 8 nucleotides matching TRBD1. Per the germline V gene, CDR1 is LNHDA and CDR2 is SQIVND (reference sequence). The CDR3 has 15 residues. Trimming took 1 base from V and 5 from J; bases not matched to a gene: 7. CDR3 sequence (DNA): TGTGCCAGTAGTATAGGCTGGGGGACAGGCGACGAGCAGTACTTC. The encoded protein is CASSIGWGTGDEQYF.

This sequence joins TRBV4-2 and TRBJ2-3, with D perhaps matching TRBD1 (5 bases). V lost 0 bases, J lost 2 bases, and 18 bases lay in between. The CDR3 loop spans 18 amino acids. CDR1 and CDR2 from the germline V gene are LGHNA and YNFKEQ. This CDR3 reads CASSQDLAALGVTDTQYF. CDR3 DNA: TGTGCCAGCAGCCAAGACCTCGCTGCCTTAGGGGTCACAGATACGCAGTATTTT.

The rearrangement links TRBV6-4 to TRBJ1-2; 11 bases match TRBD1. The germline gives CDR1 MRHNA, CDR2 SNTAGT. V shed 6 bases and J 2 bases; nucleotides not matched to a gene: 2. This CDR3 spans 14 amino acids. In DNA form, the CDR3 reads TGTGCCAGCAGCCGGGACAGGGGGAACTATGGCTACACCTTC. It encodes CASSRDRGNYGYTF.

The chain combines TRBV28 with TRBJ1-4, with 8 bases lining up with TRBD1. Germline V gene lookup returns CDR1 MDHEN and CDR2 SYDVKM. With 0 bases clipped from V and 8 bases from J, the junction kept 5 bases outside the gene matches. The CDR3 loop spans 15 amino acids. CDR3 DNA: TGTGCCAGCAGTTTATGGACAGGGGCTAGGGAAAAACTGTTTTTT. This encodes CASSLWTGAREKLFF.

The gene calls are TRBV4-1 and TRBJ2-1; a possible D gene is TRBD1 (5 bases). The V gene lost 1 base and the J gene lost 0 bases, with 7 bases spanning the gap. This CDR3 contains 15 residues. The germline V gene encodes CDR1 MGHRA and CDR2 YSYEKL. The CDR3 DNA reads TGCGCCAGCAGCCAAGGGGGCGGCTCCTACAATGAGCAGTTCTTC. Translated: CASSQGGGSYNEQFF.

The V and J genes are TRBV28 and TRBJ2-2, with a weak D call TRBD2 (6 bases). The germline V gene encodes CDR1 MDHEN and CDR2 SYDVKM. The V end was cut by 9 bases, the J end by 7 bases, with 12 bases between. CDR3 length equals 12 residues. The CDR3 region is CARGTYHGELFF. DNA for the CDR3: TGTGCCAGAGGGACTTACCACGGGGAGCTGTTTTTT.

The chain uses TRBV6-5 and TRBJ2-6; TRBD1 might be the D (5 bases). The germline V gene has CDR1 MNHEY and CDR2 SVGAGI. This CDR3 comprises 13 residues. Trimming cost V 6 bases and J 4 bases, with 7 bases left between them. CDR3 sequence (DNA): TGTGCCAGCAGAGGGGCCGGGGCCAACGTCCTGACTTTC. It yields the protein CASRGAGANVLTF.

The chain couples TRBV7-8 to TRBJ1-5; tentatively, D is TRBD1 (6 bases). V lost 1 base to trimming and J lost 0 bases, with 19 bases between them. This CDR3 spans 19 amino acids. The germline V gene has CDR1 SGHVS and CDR2 FQNEAQ. The CDR3 region is CASSLVRRGISHSNQPQHF. In DNA, the CDR3 is TGTGCCAGCAGCTTAGTGCGCAGGGGAATCTCCCATAGCAATCAGCCCCAGCATTTT.

J is TRBJ2-1 and V is TRBV10-2, with 10 positions matching TRBD2. The germline V gene has CDR1 WSHSY and CDR2 SAAADI. V shed 7 bases, J shed 7 bases, and the junction held 7 bases outside the gene matches. The CDR3 loop spans 14 amino acids. The CDR3 DNA sequence: TGCGCCAGCAAGGTAGCGGGAGGAGGAAATGAGCAGTTCTTC. Translation: CASKVAGGGNEQFF.

This clone is a singleton in its sample. V is TRBV7-2 and J is TRBJ1-2, with 9 bases that match TRBD1. Germline CDR1 reads SGHTA; CDR2 reads FQGNSA. The CDR3 has 15 amino acids. Losses at the gene ends were 5 bases for V and 4 bases for J; bases not matched to a gene: 8. The DNA of the CDR3 is TGTGCCAGCAGCCATCGGACAGGGGATATCTATGGCTACACCTTC. Protein product: CASSHRTGDIYGYTF.

The chain uses TRBV5-1 and TRBJ2-7, with 7 bases matching TRBD2. Germline V gene lookup returns CDR1 SGHRS and CDR2 YFSETQ. The CDR3 has 13 residues. V trimming: 4 bases; J trimming: 3 bases; junction bases outside the gene matches: 4. This CDR3 reads CASSLRTSYEQYF. The CDR3 bases are TGCGCCAGCAGCCTAAGGACTAGCTACGAGCAGTACTTC.

The chain joins TRBV5-1 to TRBJ2-7; 11 bases align to TRBD2. Losses at the gene ends were 1 base for V and 4 bases for J; bases not matched to a gene: 1. CDR3 length equals 14 residues. Germline CDR1 reads SGHRS; CDR2 reads YFSETQ. The CDR3 DNA sequence: TGCGCCAGCAGCTTGCTAGCGGGAGGATACGAGCAGTACTTC. This gives the protein CASSLLAGGYEQYF.

The J gene is TRBJ2-4, the V gene TRBV14; no definite D call. This CDR3 is built from 16 residues. Per germline, CDR1 SGHDN and CDR2 FVKESK. V was shortened by 0 bases and J by 3 bases, with 12 bases between the two germline ends. The chain's CDR3 is CASSQETSSYKNIQYF. DNA for the CDR3: TGTGCCAGCAGCCAAGAAACCTCCTCCTACAAAAACATTCAGTACTTC.